This T cell receptor (beta chain) was profiled in a study of beta chain features in type 1 diabetes. As for the study in general: All of the samples together had around 110,000,000 sorted cells examined. Findings of the study overall: There was a moderate but significant shortening of TCRB CDR3s in all four CD4+ subsets of Type 1 diabetes patients.

Isolated RNA was reverse transcribed in full, so expressed TCRB transcripts were sequenced. Sequencing of stem cell-like memory T cell samples yielded some 1.1 million reads on average. Assay: immunoSEQ multiplex PCR; the TCRdb copy retains only in-frame clones and omits some. The table shows tens of thousands of clones, with 49% occurring only once. The sample holds a few counts of this clone. Its antigen is as yet unknown. This CDR3 region has 14 residues. V lost 7 bases and J lost 0, with 9 bases in between. Germline lookup yields CDR1 MNHNS and CDR2 SASEGT. CD4+ naive, central memory, regulatory and stem cell-like memory subsets were isolated by sorting on CD45RO/CCR7/CD25/CD127/CD95/CD27. Purity exceeded 95% in all sorted populations.

The chain has TRBV6-1 and TRBJ1-4; D ambiguous. This receptor was taken from a man younger than 40 with type 1 diabetes. The sequencing input was stem cell memory CD4+ T cells from blood. CDR3 region: CASNLIATNEKLFF. For the CDR3, the DNA is TGTGCCAGCAATTTAATTGCAACTAATGAAAAACTGTTTTTT.